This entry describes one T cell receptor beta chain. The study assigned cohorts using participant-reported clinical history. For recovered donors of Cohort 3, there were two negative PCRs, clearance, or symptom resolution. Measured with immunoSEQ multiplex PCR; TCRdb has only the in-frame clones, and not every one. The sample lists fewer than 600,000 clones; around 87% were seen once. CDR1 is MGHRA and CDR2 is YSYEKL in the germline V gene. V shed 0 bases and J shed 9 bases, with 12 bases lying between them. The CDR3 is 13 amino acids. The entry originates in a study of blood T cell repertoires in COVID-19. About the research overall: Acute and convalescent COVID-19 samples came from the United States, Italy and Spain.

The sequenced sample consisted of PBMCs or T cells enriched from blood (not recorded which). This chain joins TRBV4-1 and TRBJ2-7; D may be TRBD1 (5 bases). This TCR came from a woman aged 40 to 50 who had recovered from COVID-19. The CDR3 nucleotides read TGCGCCAGCAGCCAAGATGGACAAATTGGGCAGTACTTC. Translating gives CASSQDGQIGQYF.